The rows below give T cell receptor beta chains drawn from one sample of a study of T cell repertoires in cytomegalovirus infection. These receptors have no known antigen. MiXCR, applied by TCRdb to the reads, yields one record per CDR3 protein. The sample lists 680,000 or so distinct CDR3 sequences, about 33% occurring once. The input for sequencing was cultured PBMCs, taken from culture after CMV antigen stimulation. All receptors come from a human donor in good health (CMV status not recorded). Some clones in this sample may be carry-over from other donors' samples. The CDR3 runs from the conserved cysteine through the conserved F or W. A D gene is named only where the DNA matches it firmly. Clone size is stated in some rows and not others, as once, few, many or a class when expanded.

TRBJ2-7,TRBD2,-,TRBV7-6,TGTGCCAGCAGCTTAGCTGCGGGAGGGCCCTACTACGAGCAGTACTTC,CASSLAAGGPYYEQYF
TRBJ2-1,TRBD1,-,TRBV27,TGTGCCAGCAGATTACCCGGGACAGGGGAAAATGAGCAGTTCTTC,CASRLPGTGENEQFF
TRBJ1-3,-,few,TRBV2,TGTGCCAGCAGGGAGCGCTCCTCTGGAAACACCATATATTTT,CASRERSSGNTIYF
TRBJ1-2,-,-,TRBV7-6,TGTGCCAGCAGCTTATCATTCGGGACGGGGGGCTACACCTTC,CASSLSFGTGGYTF
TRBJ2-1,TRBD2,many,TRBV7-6,TGTGCCAGCAGCTTAGGGGGGACTAGTTTCAATGAGCAGTTCTTC,CASSLGGTSFNEQFF
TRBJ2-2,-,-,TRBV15,TGTGCCACCAGCAGAGGGACGGCGCCTCCCGGGGAGCTGTTTTTT,CATSRGTAPPGELFF
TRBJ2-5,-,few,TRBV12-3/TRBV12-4,TGTGCCAGCAGTTCATCGACTCCCACTGGGGAGACCCAGTACTTC,CASSSSTPTGETQYF
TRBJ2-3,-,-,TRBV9,TGTGCCAGCAGCCCCATGCTCCAGACTACGCAGTATTTT,CASSPMLQTTQYF
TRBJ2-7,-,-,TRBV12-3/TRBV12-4,TGTGCCAGCAGTCCCCAAGGAGCGATGAGAGAGCAGTACTTC,CASSPQGAMREQYF
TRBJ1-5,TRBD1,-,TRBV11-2,TGTGCCAGCAGCCAGGAAGCGGGGACAGGGGTAATCCAGCATTTT,CASSQEAGTGVIQHF
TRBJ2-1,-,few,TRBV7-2,TGTGCCAGCCAGGACACATTACGGAATGAGCAGTTCTTC,CASQDTLRNEQFF
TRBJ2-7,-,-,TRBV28,TGTGCCAGCAGTTTACCGACCGGGGACGAGCAGTACTTC,CASSLPTGDEQYF
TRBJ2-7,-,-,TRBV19,TGTGCCAGTAGTATCTCGTTGGGGAGTTACGAGCAGTACTTC,CASSISLGSYEQYF
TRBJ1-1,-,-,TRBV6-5,TGTGCCAGCAGTTACTCCATCGGTAGGGAAGCTTTCTTT,CASSYSIGREAFF
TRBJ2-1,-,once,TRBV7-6,TGTGCCAGCAGCGAGGACGTCCCGCCCTACAATGAGCAGTTCTTC,CASSEDVPPYNEQFF
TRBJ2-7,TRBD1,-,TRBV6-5,TGTGCCAGCAGTTACGACGGGACAGGGGATTTTGAGCAGTACTTC,CASSYDGTGDFEQYF
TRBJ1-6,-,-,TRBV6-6,TGTGCCAGCAGTTACTCCGCAGGGCGGGAGAGGCCCCTCCACTTT,CASSYSAGRERPLHF
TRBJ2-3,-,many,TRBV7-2,TGTGCCAGCAGCTTAATGATATCCGGGCTGACAGATACGCAGTATTTT,CASSLMISGLTDTQYF
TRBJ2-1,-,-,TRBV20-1,TGCAGTGCTCGTGGGACAGAGCAGTTCTTC,CSARGTEQFF
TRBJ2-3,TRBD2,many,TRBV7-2,TGTGCCAGCAGCCACCCTAGCGGGAGACCAGATACGCAGTATTTT,CASSHPSGRPDTQYF
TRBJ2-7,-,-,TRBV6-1,TGTGCCAGCAGGAGGGACGGAGAGCAGTACTTC,CASRRDGEQYF
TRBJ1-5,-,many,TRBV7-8,TGTGCCAGCAGCTCCTTAAGTGTGGGGGGCAATCAGCCCCAGCATTTT,CASSSLSVGGNQPQHF
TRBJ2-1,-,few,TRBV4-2,TGTGCCAGCAGCCCCTCTGGGGAGTCCTACAATGAGCAGTTCTTC,CASSPSGESYNEQFF
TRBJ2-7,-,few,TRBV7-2,TGTGCCAGCAGCTTTTCGGGGGCCCGCGAGCAGTACTTC,CASSFSGAREQYF
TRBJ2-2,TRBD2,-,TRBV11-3,TGTGCCAGCAGCTTAGGTTGGCGGGGGGGCCCAACCGGGGAGCTGTTTTTT,CASSLGWRGGPTGELFF
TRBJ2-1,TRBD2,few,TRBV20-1,TGCAGTGCGCGGGCGAGCGGGGGGGGATCCTACAATGAGCAGTTCTTC,CSARASGGGSYNEQFF
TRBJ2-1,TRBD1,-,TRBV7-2,TGTGCCAGCAGCTGGGGAACAGGGGTCTACAATGAGCAGTTCTTC,CASSWGTGVYNEQFF
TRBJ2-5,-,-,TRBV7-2,TGTGCCAGCAGCAGAAGTGTGCAGACCCAGTACTTC,CASSRSVQTQYF
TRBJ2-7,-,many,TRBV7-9,TGTGCCAGCAGCTTAGCTACTTGGAGGGTGAGCTCCTACGAGCAGTACTTC,CASSLATWRVSSYEQYF
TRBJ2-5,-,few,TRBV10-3,TGTGCCATCTTAGAAGACCCTGGACAGACCCAGTACTTC,CAILEDPGQTQYF
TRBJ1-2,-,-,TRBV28,TGTGCCAGCAGTCCACTTCCGGCAGCCCTGCGACATGGCTACACCTTC,CASSPLPAALRHGYTF
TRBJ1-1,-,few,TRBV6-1,TGTGCCAGCAGCCGGGACATTGGTGAAGCTTTCTTT,CASSRDIGEAFF
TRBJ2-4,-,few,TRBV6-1,TGTGCCAGCAGTGAAGGGAAAGGGGCTACCAAAAACATTCAGTACTTC,CASSEGKGATKNIQYF
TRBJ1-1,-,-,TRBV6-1,TGTGCCAGCAACCCGACAGCTCCGAACACTGAAGCTTTCTTT,CASNPTAPNTEAFF
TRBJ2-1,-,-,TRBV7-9,TGTGCCAGCAACCCTCCTCCGAGGAACTACGGGATCTACAATGAGCAGTTCTTC,CASNPPPRNYGIYNEQFF
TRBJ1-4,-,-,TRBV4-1,TGCGCCAGCAGCTCACCGGGACAAACTAATGAAAAACTGTTTTTT,CASSSPGQTNEKLFF
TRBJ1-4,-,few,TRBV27,TGTGCCAGCAGGGACAGAGAGCGTGAAAAACTGTTTTTT,CASRDREREKLFF
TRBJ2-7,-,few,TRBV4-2,TGTGCCAGCAGCCAAGACGAGACTGCCTCGTGGGAGCAGTACTTC,CASSQDETASWEQYF
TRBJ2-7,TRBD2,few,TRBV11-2,TGTGCCAGCAGCTCCACCCCGGGAGGCGAGCAGTACTTC,CASSSTPGGEQYF
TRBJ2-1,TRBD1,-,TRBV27,TGTGCCAGCAGTCCCGTCGACAGGGACAATGAGCAGTTCTTC,CASSPVDRDNEQFF
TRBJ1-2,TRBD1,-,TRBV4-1,TGCGCCAGCAGCTTAACCGGTGGACAGGACTATGGCACCTTC,CASSLTGGQDYGTF
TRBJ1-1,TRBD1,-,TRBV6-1,TGTGCCAGCAGTTCGGACAGGGCGGCGGGGACTGAAGCTTTCTTT,CASSSDRAAGTEAFF
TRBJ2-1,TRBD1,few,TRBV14,TGTGCCAGCAGCCAACCCCGGGACAGCGGACACGATGAGCAGTTCTTC,CASSQPRDSGHDEQFF
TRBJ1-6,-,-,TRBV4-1,TGCGCCAGCAGCCAAGAGAGGCTCGAGGGTTCACCCCTCCACTTT,CASSQERLEGSPLHF
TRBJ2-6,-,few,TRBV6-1,TGTGCCAGCAGTATCTCACACCAGGCAACATTAACTGGGGCCAACGTCCTGACTTTC,CASSISHQATLTGANVLTF
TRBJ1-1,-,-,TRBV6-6,TGTGCCAGCAGTTACAGGGAGGACACTGAAGCTTTCTTT,CASSYREDTEAFF
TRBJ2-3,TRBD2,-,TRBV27,TGTGCCAGCAGTGGACCCGGGACTAGGGCCTCAGGAGATACGCAGTATTTT,CASSGPGTRASGDTQYF
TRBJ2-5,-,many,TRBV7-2,TGTGCCAGCAGCTCGGGAGCCCCGGGGAGCCAGTACTTC,CASSSGAPGSQYF
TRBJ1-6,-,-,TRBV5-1,TGCGCCAGCAGCCCTGCGGGAGGCGGGAGAAATAATTCACCCCTCCACTTT,CASSPAGGGRNNSPLHF
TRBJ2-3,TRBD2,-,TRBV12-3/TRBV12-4,TGTGCCAGCAGCAAGACTAGCGGGGTCACAGATACGCAGTATTTT,CASSKTSGVTDTQYF
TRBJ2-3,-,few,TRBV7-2,TGTGCCAGCAGCTTACCGGGAGTGGGTACGCAGTATTTT,CASSLPGVGTQYF
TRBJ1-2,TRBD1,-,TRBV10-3,TGTGCCATCAGCGAACAGGGGAACTATGGCTACACCTTC,CAISEQGNYGYTF
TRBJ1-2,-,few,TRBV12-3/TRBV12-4,TGTGCCAGCAGTCCCGGGACCCATGGCTACACCTTC,CASSPGTHGYTF
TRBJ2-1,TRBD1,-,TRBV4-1,TGCGCCAGCAGCCAAGGAAGGACAGGGGAGGGTGAGCAGTTCTTC,CASSQGRTGEGEQFF
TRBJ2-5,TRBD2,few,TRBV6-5,TGTGCCAGCAGTTACGCGCGGGGGGGCCGGGAGACCCAGTACTTC,CASSYARGGRETQYF
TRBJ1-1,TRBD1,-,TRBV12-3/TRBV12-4,TGTGCCAGCAGGCGGGACAGCGACACTGAAGCTTTCTTT,CASRRDSDTEAFF
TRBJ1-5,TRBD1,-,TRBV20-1,TGCAGTGCTAGAGATCCAGGGGGGGAGCAGCCCCAGCATTTT,CSARDPGGEQPQHF
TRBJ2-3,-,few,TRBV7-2,TGTGCCAGCAGCCTACAATCGGGACTGATCACAGATACGCAGTATTTT,CASSLQSGLITDTQYF